The 22 T cell receptor beta chains presented below share a single source sample, sequenced in a study of T cell responses to AZD1222 COVID-19 vaccine. Only in-frame clones appear in the TCRdb table, and some are missing; sequencing was by immunoSEQ multiplex PCR. There are 130,000 or so clones in the sample; around 83% occur only once, and approximately 12% lies in the top ten. This specimen consisted of peripheral blood, obtained on day 0 of AZD1222 vaccination. These receptors were taken from an adult in good health.

In this sample, this clone turned up a few times. This sequence joins TRBV19 and TRBJ2-3; TRBD1 aligns across 8 bases. The germline V gene encodes CDR1 LNHDA and CDR2 SQIVND (reference sequence). Unmatched junction bases numbered 6, after V lost 4 bases and J lost 3 bases. The CDR3 length is 15 residues. Written as DNA, the CDR3 is TGTGCCAGTAGTACGGACAGGGAAGTTACAGATACGCAGTATTTT. Amino acid sequence: CASSTDREVTDTQYF. Filled out from reference TRBV19 and TRBJ2-3, the complete variable domain reads DGGITQSPKYLFRKEGQNVTLSCEQNLNHDAMYWYRQDPGQGLRLIYYSQIVNDFQKGDIAEGYSVSREKKESFPLTVTSAQKNPTAFYLCASSTDREVTDTQYFGPGTRLTVL.

The CDR3 reads CASSPVAGAGYNEQFF. CDR3 in DNA: TGCGCCAGCAGCCCCGTCGCGGGAGCTGGGTACAATGAGCAGTTCTTC. This chain uses TRBV5-1 with TRBJ2-1; 7 bases fit TRBD2. CDR1 and CDR2 from the germline V gene are SGHRS and YFSETQ. V was pared by 4 bases and J by 4 bases, with 11 bases of the junction left unmatched. The CDR3 runs 16 residues. Looking up the rest from reference TRBV5-1 and TRBJ2-1 gives the full variable domain: KAGVTQTPRYLIKTRGQQVTLSCSPISGHRSVSWYQQTPGQGLQFLFEYFSETQRNKGNFPGRFSGRQFSNSRSEMNVSTLELGDSALYLCASSPVAGAGYNEQFFGPGTRLTVL.

The chain carries TRBV9 and TRBJ2-2; tentatively, D is TRBD1 (5 bases). CDR1 is SGDLS and CDR2 is YYNGEE in the germline V gene. The CDR3 contains 18 residues. Trimming shortened V by 4 bases and J by 4 bases, and 23 bases separated the two germline ends. DNA for the CDR3: TGTGCCAGCAGCACCCCCCTGGCAGGGTCAGTTAGCACCGGGGAGCTGTTTTTT. As protein: CASSTPLAGSVSTGELFF. The complete variable domain, with remaining parts taken from reference TRBV9 and TRBJ2-2, reads DSGVTQTPKHLITATGQRVTLRCSPRSGDLSVYWYQQSLDQGLQFLIQYYNGEERAKGNILERFSAQQFPDLHSELNLSSLELGDSALYFCASSTPLAGSVSTGELFFGEGSRLTVL.

V is TRBV19 and J is TRBJ1-1; TRBD1 matches 7 bases. V trimming: 5 bases; J trimming: 4 bases; junction bases outside the gene matches: 4. The CDR3 is 13 residues long. CDR1 is LNHDA and CDR2 is SQIVND in the germline V gene (reference sequence). In DNA, the CDR3 is TGTGCCAGTAGTCTCAGGGGGAGCACTGAAGCTTTCTTT. Its protein product is CASSLRGSTEAFF.

The genes are TRBV18 and TRBJ2-7; 9 bases align to TRBD1. V trimming: 3 bases; J trimming: 5 bases; junction bases outside the gene matches: 5. The CDR3 sequence is 14 residues long. The germline V gene has CDR1 KGHSH and CDR2 LQKENI. CDR3 region: CASSPRQGVNEQYF. The DNA of the CDR3 is TGTGCCAGCTCACCGCGACAGGGGGTGAACGAGCAGTACTTC.

This chain uses TRBV7-2 with TRBJ2-1; D is unresolved. CDR1 SGHTA and CDR2 FQGNSA come from the germline V gene. The CDR3 has 16 residues. The V and J ends lost 1 base and 2 bases respectively, with 12 bases between them. The CDR3 reads CASSLVRDLTYNEQFF. The CDR3 coding sequence is TGTGCCAGCAGCTTAGTACGCGATCTTACCTACAATGAGCAGTTCTTC.

The rearrangement links TRBV2 to TRBJ2-7; D tentatively fits TRBD1 or TRBD2 (5 bases each). Germline loops: CDR1 SNHLY, CDR2 FYNNEI. V was pared by 7 bases and J by 3 bases, with 13 bases between. The length of the CDR3 is 13 residues. CDR3 sequence: CASMGEILYEQYF. The CDR3 DNA sequence: TGTGCCAGCATGGGGGAAATCCTCTACGAGCAGTACTTC. Full variable domain (outside the CDR3, taken from reference TRBV2 and TRBJ2-7): EPEVTQTPSHQVTQMGQEVILRCVPISNHLYFYWYRQILGQKVEFLVSFYNNEISEKSEIFDDQFSVERPDGSNFTLKIRSTKLEDSAMYFCASMGEILYEQYFGPGTRLTVT.

The chain recombines TRBV7-2 with TRBJ2-7; D possibly corresponds to TRBD2 (6 bases). The V end lost 5 bases, the J end lost 0 bases, and 11 bases lay between the germline ends. Germline V gene data show CDR1 as SGHTA and CDR2 as FQGNSA. The CDR3 extends over 14 amino acids. The CDR3 loop is CASSHRGFSYEQYF. The CDR3 DNA reads as TGTGCCAGCAGCCACCGGGGGTTCTCCTACGAGCAGTACTTC. Looking up the rest from reference TRBV7-2 and TRBJ2-7 gives the full variable domain: GAGVSQSPSNKVTEKGKDVELRCDPISGHTALYWYRQSLGQGLEFLIYFQGNSAPDKSGLPSDRFSAERTGGSVSTLTIQRTQQEDSAVYLCASSHRGFSYEQYFGPGTRLTVT.

This clone was counted only a few times. This rearrangement joins TRBV24-1 to TRBJ1-6; tentatively, D is TRBD1 (5 bases). CDR1 and CDR2 from the germline V gene are KGHDR and SFDVKD. CDR3 length equals 13 residues. Trimming removed 4 bases from V and 9 bases from J, with 9 bases in between. Here the CDR3 reads CATSEGLGSPLHF. The CDR3 coding sequence is TGTGCCACCAGTGAGGGGCTCGGTTCACCCCTCCACTTT.

In its sample, this clone is large. The chain joins TRBV27 to TRBJ2-5; D remains unclear. The germline gives CDR1 MNHEY, CDR2 SMNVEV (reference sequence). Trimming pared 4 bases from V and 3 bases from J, leaving 33 bases between. CDR3 size: 21 residues. CDR3 nucleotide sequence: TGTGCCAGCAGTTCCATTTATCCCCGACCCAACAGTCACCCCTTCGAAGAGACCCAGTACTTC. Translating it yields CASSSIYPRPNSHPFEETQYF.

This rearrangement joins TRBV7-3 to TRBJ2-5, with D unresolved. Trimming left V 0 bases short and J 2 bases short, with 4 bases between. Germline CDR1 and CDR2: SGHTA and FQGTGA. The CDR3 extends over 13 amino acids. The CDR3 is CASSLTNQETQYF. The DNA of the CDR3 is TGTGCCAGCAGCTTAACGAATCAAGAGACCCAGTACTTC.

The V gene is TRBV5-1, the J gene TRBJ1-3, with D possibly TRBD1 on 6 matching bases. The CDR3 is 14 residues long. Germline assignment: CDR1 SGHRS and CDR2 YFSETQ. V lost 0 bases to trimming and J lost 2 bases, with 6 bases between them. The CDR3, as DNA: TGCGCCAGCAGCTTGGACAGGGCTGGAAACACCATATATTTT. Amino acid sequence: CASSLDRAGNTIYF.

The chain is built from TRBV3-1 (or the pseudogene TRBV3-2) and TRBJ2-5; 13 bases agree with TRBD2. The CDR3 runs 16 residues. The V segment lost 4 bases and the J segment 7 bases; nucleotides outside the gene matches: 9. Germline values: CDR1 LGHDT, CDR2 YNNKEL (reference sequence). The CDR3 here is CASSLTTSGGPPTQYF. For the CDR3, the DNA is TGTGCCAGCAGCCTAACGACTAGCGGGGGGCCACCGACCCAGTACTTC.

This chain links TRBV6-2 or TRBV6-3 with TRBJ1-1; D gene unclear. Between the trimmed V and J ends, which lost 5 bases and 4 bases, there was a span of 8 bases. Germline values: CDR1 MNHEY, CDR2 SVGEGT. The CDR3 is made up of 12 amino acids. CDR3 protein: CASSGLGTEAFF. The CDR3 nucleotides are TGTGCCAGCAGTGGACTAGGCACTGAAGCTTTCTTT.

The CDR3: CASRDFQDYTEAFF. For the CDR3, the DNA is TGTGCCAGCAGAGATTTTCAGGACTACACTGAAGCTTTCTTT. The chain uses TRBV2 and TRBJ1-1; D unclear. CDR1 SNHLY and CDR2 FYNNEI come from the germline V gene. V shed 6 bases and J shed 3 bases, with 14 bases lying between them. This CDR3 has 14 residues.

With regard to this clone: This may be a read error, as it is one base from a much larger clone. In the same sample, other DNA sequences code for this CDR3. The chain combines TRBV15 with TRBJ1-2, with a tentative D call TRBD1 (6 bases). The CDR3 extends over 13 amino acids. V was trimmed by 0 bases and J by 6 bases, leaving 8 bases between them. Germline CDR1 is LNHNV and CDR2 is YYDKDF (reference sequence). CDR3 residues: CATSREEGDGYTF. The DNA for the CDR3 is TGTGCCACCAGCAGAGAGGAGGGGGATGGCTACACCTTC.

The V and J genes are TRBV13 and TRBJ2-1; 12 nucleotides match TRBD2. The CDR3 is 15 amino acids. Germline V gene sequence: CDR1 PRHDT, CDR2 FYEKMQ (reference sequence). The V segment lost 2 bases and the J segment 5 bases; nucleotides outside the gene matches: 1. The CDR3 protein is CASSLWTSGNNEQFF. In DNA, the CDR3 is TGTGCCAGCAGCTTATGGACTAGCGGGAACAATGAGCAGTTCTTC.

The chain combines TRBV30 with TRBJ1-1, with D tentatively TRBD1 (5 bases). V was clipped by 7 bases and J by 4 bases, with 19 bases between them. The V gene's germline CDR1 is GTSNPN and CDR2 SVGIG (reference sequence). The CDR3 is 14 residues long. For the CDR3, the DNA is TGTGCCTTCCGGGGGTGGGGGGATGGCACTGAAGCTTTCTTT. This codes for CAFRGWGDGTEAFF.

This clone has only one observation. The chain has TRBV24-1 and TRBJ2-1, with D unclear. CDR1 is KGHDR and CDR2 is SFDVKD in the germline V gene. V lost 5 bases and J lost 2, with 12 bases in between. CDR3 length: 15 amino acids. CDR3 nucleotide sequence: TGTGCCACCAGTGTAAACTCCAAGCCCTACAATGAGCAGTTCTTC. Its translation: CATSVNSKPYNEQFF.

This chain connects TRBV6-5 to TRBJ1-3; D is perhaps TRBD1 (5 bases). This CDR3 is 14 amino acids long. CDR1 is MNHEY and CDR2 is SVGAGI in the germline V gene. Deletions cut 9 bases from V and 2 bases from J, with 14 bases between. The CDR3 region is CASQPGLTGNTIYF. CDR3 nucleotides: TGTGCCAGTCAACCAGGGTTGACTGGAAACACCATATATTTT.

This clone has a handful of counts. The chain couples TRBV6-1 to TRBJ2-6; TRBD2 is a possible D gene (5 bases). The germline V and J ends were trimmed by 1 base and 2 bases, with 12 bases remaining between them. The CDR3 spans 17 residues. Germline values: CDR1 MNHNS, CDR2 SASEGT. DNA for the CDR3: TGTGCCAGCAGTGAAGTGGGCGCCGGGGCTGGGGCCAACGTCCTGACTTTC. Its protein product is CASSEVGAGAGANVLTF.

The rearrangement uses TRBV6-5 and TRBJ1-1; TRBD1 matches at 7 bases. Germline lookup yields CDR1 MNHEY and CDR2 SVGAGI. The CDR3 consists of 13 residues. Trimming at V came to 7 bases and at J to 5 bases, leaving 7 bases not matched to a gene. This chain's CDR3 is CASKWFRGTEAFF. The CDR3 DNA reads as TGTGCCAGCAAATGGTTCAGGGGGACTGAAGCTTTCTTT.